Each of the 25 T cell receptor beta chains below was sequenced from the same sample in a study of cytomegalovirus exposure and HLA in healthy donors. 60 Vbeta and 13 Jbeta primers were used in PCR. Method: immunoSEQ multiplex PCR; TCRdb's copy keeps in-frame clones and lacks some. This table has about 86,000 clones, roughly four fifths appearing once. Specimen: PBMCs. The receptor set was obtained from a woman aged 45-59 years in good health and CMV-seropositive.

This clone has only one observation. The chain carries TRBV6-5 and TRBJ1-5; the match to TRBD1 covers 8 bases. The V gene end was trimmed by 7 bases and the J gene end by 6 bases; junction bases not matched to a gene: 11. The CDR3 is made up of 15 amino acids. Germline V lookup: CDR1 MNHEY, CDR2 SVGAGI. The CDR3 sequence: CASTLMAGGGQPQHF. The DNA of the CDR3 is TGTGCCAGCACCCTAATGGCAGGGGGCGGTCAGCCCCAGCATTTT.

V gene TRBV6-1 combines with J gene TRBJ1-4, with D maybe TRBD1 (6 bases). The ends were cut back, 7 bases at V and 7 bases at J, with 13 bases in the middle. CDR1 is MNHNS and CDR2 is SASEGT in the germline V gene. There are 13 residues in the CDR3. The CDR3 loop reads CASTTGSAEKLFF. Written as DNA, the CDR3 is TGTGCCAGCACGACAGGATCGGCTGAAAAACTGTTTTTT.

This chain connects TRBV9 to TRBJ2-7, with TRBD1 matching over 7 bases. CDR3 length: 15 residues. V shed 0 bases and J 4 bases; nucleotides not matched to a gene: 7. Per germline, CDR1 SGDLS and CDR2 YYNGEE. In DNA form, the CDR3 reads TGTGCCAGCAGCGTAGCGGCAGGGGGAAGGTACGAGCAGTACTTC. It encodes CASSVAAGGRYEQYF.

The rearrangement uses TRBV2 and TRBJ1-2, with 10 bases that match TRBD1. Germline V CDR1 and CDR2: SNHLY, FYNNEI. This CDR3 comprises 14 residues. V lost 3 bases and J lost 4; bases outside the gene matches: 2. The DNA of the CDR3 is TGTGCCAGCAGTGAGGGACAGGGGATCTATGGCTACACCTTC. This encodes CASSEGQGIYGYTF.

The chain carries TRBV7-9 and TRBJ1-1; D may be TRBD1 (5 bases). V shed 5 bases and J shed 8 bases, with 9 bases lying between them. The CDR3 is 11 residues long. Germline CDR1 SEHNR, CDR2 FQNEAQ (reference sequence). The CDR3, as DNA: TGTGCCAGCAGCCGCGGGGCCGAAGCTTTCTTT. It is translated as CASSRGAEAFF.

V gene TRBV2 combines with J gene TRBJ2-5; 7 bases agree with TRBD2. The CDR3 contains 14 residues. V lost 4 bases, J lost 4 bases, and 6 bases stayed unmatched. Germline V gives CDR1 SNHLY, CDR2 FYNNEI. CDR3 coding DNA: TGTGCCAGCAGTGCGGGCGGGAGTGCAGAGACCCAGTACTTC. Amino acid sequence: CASSAGGSAETQYF. The full variable domain, its missing parts supplied by reference TRBV2 and TRBJ2-5, is EPEVTQTPSHQVTQMGQEVILRCVPISNHLYFYWYRQILGQKVEFLVSFYNNEISEKSEIFDDQFSVERPDGSNFTLKIRSTKLEDSAMYFCASSAGGSAETQYFGPGTRLLVL.

This clone has a single count. The chain combines TRBV27 with TRBJ1-2; 7 positions match TRBD1. Germline lookup yields CDR1 MNHEY and CDR2 SMNVEV (reference sequence). CDR3 size: 14 residues. V lost 2 bases to trimming and J lost 5 bases; unmatched junction nucleotides: 5. In DNA form, the CDR3 reads TGTGCCAGCAGTTTAACAGGGGATAGATATGGCTACACCTTC. Residues: CASSLTGDRYGYTF.

This chain uses TRBV29-1 with TRBJ2-2; 7 bases align to TRBD1. The CDR3 consists of 15 residues. Trimming at V came to 2 bases and at J to 4 bases, leaving 7 bases not matched to a gene. Germline V gene sequence: CDR1 SQVTM, CDR2 ANQGSEA. The CDR3 spells CSVESRQGVTGELFF. CDR3 nucleotide sequence: TGCAGCGTTGAAAGCCGGCAGGGGGTCACCGGGGAGCTGTTTTTT.

This clone was counted only a few times. The chain uses TRBV11-3 and TRBJ2-5; 10 bases map to TRBD2. The V segment lost 3 bases and the J segment 4 bases; nucleotides outside the gene matches: 8. The CDR3 totals 16 residues. The germline gives CDR1 SGHNT, CDR2 YENEEA. CDR3: CASSFSSGRALETQYF. CDR3 bases: TGTGCCAGCAGCTTCTCGAGCGGGAGGGCCCTAGAGACCCAGTACTTC.

In this sample, this clone turned up once. V and J are TRBV28 and TRBJ2-1, with 15 positions matching TRBD2. Germline CDR1 is MDHEN and CDR2 is SYDVKM. The CDR3 runs to 15 residues. Trimming at V came to 10 bases and at J to 6 bases, leaving 7 bases not matched to a gene. The CDR3 sequence is CATRTSGRAVNEQFF. CDR3 coding DNA: TGTGCCACCAGGACTAGCGGGAGGGCCGTCAATGAGCAGTTCTTC.

This CDR3 reads CASSNGQGVDEQYF. The CDR3 nucleotides are TGTGCCAGCAGCAACGGACAGGGCGTAGACGAGCAGTACTTC. The chain has TRBV7-8 and TRBJ2-7; 8 bases are a match to TRBD1. V lost 5 bases and J lost 5; bases outside the gene matches: 8. CDR3 size: 14 residues. The V gene's germline CDR1 is SGHVS and CDR2 FQNEAQ.

To note about this clone: At one of its ends the junction is not consistent with the germline gene, which may arise from a read error. This sequence joins TRBV7-7 and TRBJ2-5; 8 bases match TRBD1. CDR1 is SSHAT and CDR2 is FNYEAQ in the germline V gene (reference sequence). The CDR3 spans 15 residues. CDR3: CASSLALGQGETQYF. In nucleotides, the CDR3 is TGTGCTAGCAGCTTAGCGCTTGGACAGGGTGAGACCCAGTACTTC.

The V and J genes are TRBV5-1 and TRBJ2-5, with 7 bases fitting TRBD2. This CDR3 contains 14 residues. Trimming took 2 bases from V and 5 from J; bases not matched to a gene: 6. Germline loops: CDR1 SGHRS, CDR2 YFSETQ. CDR3 in amino acids: CASSLVGGLETQYF. As DNA, the CDR3 is TGCGCCAGCAGCTTAGTGGGAGGGTTGGAGACCCAGTACTTC.

The genes are TRBV7-2 and TRBJ2-7; 8 bases line up with TRBD2. Per the germline V gene, CDR1 is SGHTA and CDR2 is FQGNSA. J was trimmed by 6 bases and V by 7 bases; bases with no gene match: 11. There are 14 residues in the CDR3. The CDR3 sequence: CASTFAGGPSEQYF. The CDR3, as DNA: TGTGCCAGCACCTTCGCGGGGGGACCCTCCGAGCAGTACTTC.

This chain links TRBV18 with TRBJ2-1; TRBD1 matches 8 bases. Trimming at V came to 0 bases and at J to 3 bases, leaving 10 bases not matched to a gene. The CDR3 is 18 amino acids. From germline, CDR1 is KGHSH and CDR2 LQKENI. DNA for the CDR3: TGTGCCAGCTCACCACCGGAGGTTGACAGGGGATTCTACAATGAGCAGTTCTTC. Amino acids: CASSPPEVDRGFYNEQFF.

This sequence joins TRBV29-1 and TRBJ2-1, with 8 bases lining up with TRBD2. Per the germline V gene, CDR1 is SQVTM and CDR2 is ANQGSEA. V dropped 6 bases and J dropped 6; count of bases not matched to a gene: 7. The CDR3 consists of 13 residues. CDR3 sequence (DNA): TGCAGCGTCCCGGGACTAGATTTCAATGAGCAGTTCTTC. Amino acid sequence: CSVPGLDFNEQFF.

The genes are TRBV5-4 and TRBJ2-1; 7 bases match TRBD2. The CDR3 is 14 residues long. Germline trimming cut 4 bases from V and 8 bases from J; bases unmatched to any gene: 9. Germline assignment: CDR1 SGHNT and CDR2 YYREEE (reference sequence). The CDR3 region is CASSQETSSHEQFF. CDR3 nucleotides: TGTGCCAGCAGCCAAGAGACTAGCAGTCATGAGCAGTTCTTC.

This chain links TRBV28 with TRBJ2-7; the match to TRBD1 covers 8 bases. V shed 5 bases, J shed 1 base, and the junction held 7 bases outside the gene matches. The CDR3 is 15 amino acids. Germline V gives CDR1 MDHEN, CDR2 SYDVKM. The CDR3 DNA reads as TGTGCCAGCAGTACCGCCGGGACAGGTTCCTACGAGCAGTACTTC. Its translation is CASSTAGTGSYEQYF. The whole variable domain, filled in from reference TRBV28 and TRBJ2-7, reads DVKVTQSSRYLVKRTGEKVFLECVQDMDHENMFWYRQDPGLGLRLIYFSYDVKMKEKGDIPEGYSVSREKKERFSLILESASTNQTSMYLCASSTAGTGSYEQYFGPGTRLTVT.

J is TRBJ2-7 and V is TRBV15; D may be TRBD1 (5 bases). Germline V CDR1 and CDR2: LNHNV, YYDKDF (reference sequence). The CDR3 consists of 13 residues. With 1 base removed from V and 4 bases from J, the gap between germline ends came to 8 bases. In DNA, the CDR3 is TGTGCCACCAGCAGAGCCAGGGTTTACGAGCAGTACTTC. Amino acids: CATSRARVYEQYF. Combining the CDR3 with reference TRBV15 and TRBJ2-7 gives the whole variable domain DAMVIQNPRYQVTQFGKPVTLSCSQTLNHNVMYWYQQKSSQAPKLLFHYYDKDFNNEADTPDNFQSRRPNTSFCFLDIRSPGLGDTAMYLCATSRARVYEQYFGPGTRLTVT.

This chain links TRBV11-2 with TRBJ2-7; tentative D call: TRBD1 (10 bases). Germline CDR1 and CDR2: SGHAT and FQNNGV. The CDR3 extends over 17 amino acids. The germline V and J ends were trimmed by 5 bases and 4 bases, with 24 bases remaining between them. CDR3 region: CASSPRQGATSGYEQYF. CDR3 DNA sequence: TGTGCCAGCAGCCCGAGACAGGGGGCGACTAGCGGATACGAGCAGTACTTC.

The V gene is TRBV21-1, the J gene TRBJ1-1. TRBV21-1 is given as a pseudogene. This CDR3 is 17 amino acids long. CDR3 region: CASSKAAGGFKDTEAFF. The DNA of the CDR3 is TGTGCCAGCAGCAAAGCGGCGGGGGGCTTTAAGGACACTGAAGCTTTCTTT.

The chain has TRBV6-1 and TRBJ2-1; D is perhaps TRBD1 (7 bases). Trimming shortened V by 10 bases and J by 16 bases, and 32 bases separated the two germline ends. The CDR3 spans 15 residues. Germline V CDR1 and CDR2: MNHNS, SASEGT. The CDR3 is CAIERVTGWQGGQFF. The CDR3 DNA is TGTGCCATCGAAAGAGTGACGGGGTGGCAGGGGGGACAATTCTTC.

This chain joins TRBV19 and TRBJ2-2; the D is unclear. Germline CDR1 and CDR2: LNHDA and SQIVND (reference sequence). V shed 6 bases and J shed 0 bases, with 5 bases lying between them. The CDR3 totals 13 residues. In DNA, the CDR3 is TGTGCCAGTAGCCGAGCGAACACCGGGGAGCTGTTTTTT. Translated: CASSRANTGELFF.

The rearrangement links TRBV4-1 to TRBJ2-1; no clear D. Germline CDR1 reads MGHRA; CDR2 reads YSYEKL. V dropped 2 bases and J dropped 1 base, with 6 bases sitting between them. There are 14 residues in the CDR3. CDR3 sequence reads: CASSQSRSYNEQFF. CDR3 coding DNA: TGCGCCAGCAGCCAATCACGGTCCTACAATGAGCAGTTCTTC.

V and J are TRBV27 and TRBJ1-5; no clear D. CDR1 is MNHEY, CDR2 SMNVEV, per germline (reference sequence). CDR3 length equals 13 residues. Trimming pared 4 bases from V and 4 bases from J, leaving 8 bases between. The CDR3 loop reads CASSSRGNQPQHF. The CDR3 coding sequence is TGTGCCAGCAGTTCTCGGGGAAATCAGCCCCAGCATTTT.